Listed below are T cell receptor beta chains from one sample, sequenced in a study of T cell responses to AZD1222 COVID-19 vaccine. The method was immunoSEQ multiplex PCR; TCRdb's version includes in-frame clones alone and lacks a portion of them. The data hold some 180,000 clones, with about 83% observed a single time. The sample was peripheral blood, taken 28 days after the second AZD1222 dose. The receptors come from an adult who received the AZD1222 COVID-19 vaccine. CDR3s include the opening cysteine and the closing phenylalanine or tryptophan. A D gene is named only where the DNA matches it firmly. Expanded clones are given a class, and other clones once, few, many or no size at all.

TRBJ2-3	-	TRBD2	TRBV5-1	CASSLSGLGRTDTQYF	TGCGCCAGCAGCCTATCCGGACTAGGCCGCACAGATACGCAGTATTTT
TRBJ2-1	-	TRBD2	TRBV19	CASSVKPGLVIYEQFF	TGTGCCAGTAGTGTAAAACCGGGACTAGTAATCTATGAGCAGTTCTTC
TRBJ1-3	-	TRBD1	TRBV19	CASSPRTGTHSGNTIYF	TGTGCCAGTAGTCCCAGGACAGGGACCCACTCTGGAAACACCATATATTTT
TRBJ1-1	-	-	TRBV10-3	CAMTTGMNTEAFF	TGTGCCATGACGACAGGCATGAACACTGAAGCTTTCTTT
TRBJ1-2	-	-	TRBV10-2	CASSGNANYGYTF	TGCGCCAGCAGCGGTAATGCTAACTATGGCTACACCTTC
TRBJ1-1	once	-	TRBV10-3	CAISDGGLREAFF	TGTGCCATCAGTGACGGGGGGCTTAGGGAAGCTTTCTTT
TRBJ1-1	few	TRBD1	TRBV9	CASSPRTGPRNTEAFF	TGTGCCAGCAGCCCACGGACAGGGCCGAGGAACACTGAAGCTTTCTTT
TRBJ2-2	-	-	TRBV25-1	CASSVGAALNTGELFF	TGTGCCAGCAGTGTGGGAGCGGCGTTGAACACCGGGGAGCTGTTTTTT
TRBJ2-6	-	-	TRBV19	CASSIQAEANVLTF	TGTGCCAGTAGTATACAAGCAGAGGCCAACGTCCTGACTTTC
TRBJ1-5	-	TRBD1	TRBV10-3	CAISTRGPNQPQHF	TGTGCCATCAGTACCAGGGGGCCCAATCAGCCCCAGCATTTT
TRBJ1-2	-	TRBD1	TRBV3-1/TRBV3-2	CASSQDRGRGGYTF	TGTGCCAGCAGCCAAGACAGGGGGCGAGGGGGCTACACCTTC
TRBJ1-3	-	TRBD1	TRBV6-5	CASKQGNTGNTIYF	TGTGCCAGCAAACAGGGGAACACTGGAAACACCATATATTTT
TRBJ2-7	-	TRBD1	TRBV5-4	CASSHRTRTGFHEQYF	TGTGCCAGCAGTCACCGGACCCGGACAGGGTTCCACGAGCAGTACTTC
TRBJ1-1	-	-	TRBV7-9	CASSTSQGGNTEAFF	TGTGCCAGCAGCACTTCACAGGGAGGGAACACTGAAGCTTTCTTT
TRBJ2-5	-	TRBD2	TRBV4-2	CASSRLQAGALPQETQYF	TGTGCCAGCAGCCGACTTCAAGCGGGGGCGCTACCTCAAGAGACCCAGTACTTC
TRBJ2-7	-	TRBD1	TRBV6-5	CASRATGNYEQYF	TGTGCCAGCAGGGCGACAGGGAACTACGAGCAGTACTTC
TRBJ2-1	-	-	TRBV7-2	CASSLAVGEQFF	TGTGCCAGCAGCTTAGCAGTGGGTGAGCAGTTCTTC
TRBJ2-7	-	-	TRBV6-5	CASSLGTASSYEQYF	TGTGCCAGCAGCCTAGGGACGGCTAGCTCCTACGAGCAGTACTTC
TRBJ1-1	few	-	TRBV4-3	CASSPRRQPNTEAFF	TGCGCCAGCAGCCCCCGAAGACAACCGAACACTGAAGCTTTCTTT
TRBJ1-2	-	-	TRBV5-4	CASSLVGVDRGYTF	TGTGCCAGCAGCTTGGTAGGTGTGGATCGTGGCTACACCTTC
TRBJ1-2	-	TRBD1	TRBV9	CASSAFDRGRGGYTF	TGTGCCAGCAGCGCATTCGACAGGGGGCGGGGGGGCTACACCTTC
TRBJ1-1	-	TRBD1	TRBV4-3	CASSLWVEQGWDTEAFF	TGCGCCAGCAGCCTATGGGTTGAACAGGGGTGGGACACTGAAGCTTTCTTT